The 23 T cell receptor beta chains listed next were all sequenced from one sample in a study of cytomegalovirus exposure and HLA in healthy donors. Use of 60 Vbeta and 13 Jbeta primers characterized the PCR. Assay used: immunoSEQ multiplex PCR; TCRdb lists only in-frame clones, some missing. Altogether under 250,000 clones are present, more than 75% being singletons, with the ten largest covering around 3.9%. Sequenced: PBMCs. The receptors shown here come from a male donor in good health and CMV-seronegative.

The J gene is TRBJ2-7, the V gene TRBV6-1; 7 nucleotides align to TRBD1. Germline CDR1 MNHNS, CDR2 SASEGT. With 4 bases clipped from V and 3 bases from J, the junction kept 6 bases outside the gene matches. The CDR3 totals 14 residues. The CDR3 bases are TGTGCCAGCAGTGGGACAGGTTCCGGCTACGAGCAGTACTTC. It yields the protein CASSGTGSGYEQYF.

The chain links TRBV5-6 to TRBJ2-7, with 11 bases that match TRBD2. Germline V gene lookup returns CDR1 SGHDT and CDR2 YYEEEE. The CDR3 has 17 residues. J lost 4 bases, V lost 0 bases, and 9 bases had no gene match. The CDR3 reads CASSLAVGLAATYEQYF. Here the CDR3 DNA reads TGTGCCAGCAGCTTGGCCGTGGGACTAGCGGCTACTTACGAGCAGTACTTC.

V usage is TRBV6-1 and J usage is TRBJ1-3; no firm D call. The germline CDR1 and CDR2 sequences are MNHNS and SASEGT. The V end lost 7 bases, the J end lost 1 base, and 11 bases lay between the germline ends. The CDR3 contains 14 residues. The CDR3 here is CASNLQTSGNTIYF. The CDR3 DNA follows: TGTGCCAGCAACCTTCAGACTTCTGGAAACACCATATATTTT.

As concerns this clone: An end of the junction does not agree with germline; a read error may underlie this. The chain employs TRBV5-1 and TRBJ1-4; 10 bases are a match to TRBD1. Germline V gene data show CDR1 as SGHRS and CDR2 as YFSETQ. The CDR3 is 13 amino acids. Here the CDR3 DNA reads TGCGCCAGCAGCGAGGGACAGGGGACCAACCGGCTTTTT. Translating gives CASSEGQGTNRLF.

The rearrangement joins TRBV5-1 to TRBJ2-7; 12 positions match TRBD2. Germline V lookup: CDR1 SGHRS, CDR2 YFSETQ. Germline trimming cut 4 bases from V and 6 bases from J; bases unmatched to any gene: 5. CDR3 length equals 14 residues. In DNA form, the CDR3 reads TGCGCCAGCAGCCCCTGGACTAGCGGGACCGAGCAGTACTTC. It specifies CASSPWTSGTEQYF.

The chain joins TRBV5-6 to TRBJ2-3; possibly TRBD1 for D (6 bases). Germline CDR1 reads SGHDT; CDR2 reads YYEEEE. Trimming took off 0 bases at V and 2 bases at J, with 16 bases between the two ends. The CDR3 spans 17 residues. CDR3 in amino acids: CASSLDSWTANTDTQYF. CDR3 in DNA: TGTGCCAGCAGCTTGGATAGTTGGACAGCTAACACAGATACGCAGTATTTT. Drawing the rest from reference TRBV5-6 and TRBJ2-3, the complete variable domain is DAGVTQSPTHLIKTRGQQVTLRCSPKSGHDTVSWYQQALGQGPQFIFQYYEEEERQRGNFPDRFSGHQFPNYSSELNVNALLLGDSALYLCASSLDSWTANTDTQYFGPGTRLTVL.

The rearrangement links TRBV28 to TRBJ2-5, with D possibly TRBD1 on 5 matching bases. Germline CDR1 MDHEN, CDR2 SYDVKM. This CDR3 contains 11 residues. Trimming removed 5 bases at V and 9 bases at J, with 10 bases between. CDR3 nucleotides: TGTGCCAGCAGTAACAGGTTGCCCCAGTACTTC. Protein product: CASSNRLPQYF.

The chain links TRBV9 to TRBJ1-6; no clear D. This CDR3 is built from 15 residues. Trimming cost V 6 bases and J 5 bases, with 15 bases left between them. Germline assignment: CDR1 SGDLS and CDR2 YYNGEE. CDR3 amino acids: CASTNNEANNSPLHF. CDR3 nucleotide sequence: TGTGCCAGCACCAACAACGAGGCAAATAATTCACCCCTCCACTTT.

The J gene is TRBJ2-7, the V gene TRBV29-1, with D maybe TRBD1 (6 bases). V lost 8 bases and J 1 base, leaving 12 bases between the germline ends. CDR3 length equals 12 residues. Germline V lookup: CDR1 SQVTM, CDR2 ANQGSEA. The CDR3 loop reads CSFQGFSYEQYF. The CDR3 DNA follows: TGCAGCTTCCAGGGGTTTTCCTACGAGCAGTACTTC.

The chain employs TRBV2 and TRBJ2-7; maybe TRBD2 (6 bases). The V gene's germline CDR1 is SNHLY and CDR2 FYNNEI. Trimming took 5 bases from V and 3 from J, leaving 14 bases between them. This CDR3 region has 14 residues. DNA of the CDR3: TGTGCCAGCAGTATAGGGACTTCGCTCTACGAGCAGTACTTC. Its translation is CASSIGTSLYEQYF.

V and J are TRBV5-6 and TRBJ2-7; 9 nucleotides match TRBD2. The ends lost 0 bases at V and 2 bases at J; junction bases unmatched: 3. The CDR3 sequence is 15 residues long. Germline CDR1 and CDR2: SGHDT and YYEEEE. This chain's CDR3 is CASSLEGGRAYEQYF. DNA of the CDR3: TGTGCCAGCAGCTTGGAGGGCGGGAGGGCCTACGAGCAGTACTTC.

The chain has TRBV11-2 and TRBJ2-2, with D perhaps TRBD2 (5 bases). The V and J ends lost 7 bases and 1 base respectively, with 10 bases between them. Germline V gene sequence: CDR1 SGHAT, CDR2 FQNNGV. The CDR3 is made up of 14 amino acids. Written as DNA, the CDR3 is TGTGCCAGCAACTTCGGGGTGAACACCGGGGAGCTGTTTTTT. It encodes CASNFGVNTGELFF.

This chain links TRBV19 with TRBJ1-4, with 7 nucleotides matching TRBD1. Trimming at V came to 5 bases and at J to 2 bases, leaving 11 bases not matched to a gene. Germline V gene sequence: CDR1 LNHDA, CDR2 SQIVND (reference sequence). The CDR3 loop spans 17 amino acids. The CDR3 loop is CASSARPQGPTNEKLFF. CDR3 DNA: TGTGCCAGTAGTGCCCGTCCACAGGGGCCGACTAATGAAAAACTGTTTTTT.

V is TRBV28 and J is TRBJ2-5, with a weak D call TRBD1 (6 bases). In germline, CDR1 is MDHEN, CDR2 SYDVKM. The CDR3 is 13 amino acids. The ends were cut back, 6 bases at V and 2 bases at J, with 10 bases in the middle. This CDR3 reads CASRSQGQETQYF. DNA of the CDR3: TGTGCCAGCAGGTCCCAGGGGCAAGAGACCCAGTACTTC.

This clone was counted ten times or more. The chain couples TRBV7-2 to TRBJ2-7; tentatively, D is TRBD2 (5 bases). Germline V gene sequence: CDR1 SGHTA, CDR2 FQGNSA. The V end was cut by 1 base, the J end by 7 bases, with 8 bases between. The CDR3 spans 12 residues. CDR3 in amino acids: CASSLVPGEQYF. In DNA, the CDR3 is TGTGCCAGCAGCTTAGTTCCGGGGGAGCAGTACTTC.

This clone turned up a few times. The chain couples TRBV28 to TRBJ2-7; 11 nucleotides agree with TRBD2. With V trimmed by 4 bases and J by 3 bases, 20 bases remained unmatched. The CDR3 runs 20 residues. Germline V CDR1 and CDR2: MDHEN, SYDVKM. CDR3 nucleotides: TGTGCCAGCAGTTCCTTTTTAACTAGCGGGAGTTCGTCTGTCGTCTACGAGCAGTACTTC. Its protein is CASSSFLTSGSSSVVYEQYF.

This clone was counted between two and nine times. The CDR3 spells CASSFSQETQYF. The CDR3 DNA is TGTGCCAGCAGTTTCAGCCAAGAGACCCAGTACTTC. J is TRBJ2-5 and V is TRBV9; D unclear. The CDR3 loop spans 12 amino acids. The germline V and J ends were trimmed by 5 bases and 1 base, with 6 bases remaining between them. Per germline, CDR1 SGDLS and CDR2 YYNGEE.

The rearrangement links TRBV6-1 to TRBJ2-3, with a tentative D call TRBD2 (5 bases). V shed 1 base and J shed 1 base, with 15 bases lying between them. CDR3 size: 17 residues. Germline assignment: CDR1 MNHNS and CDR2 SASEGT. CDR3 sequence: CASSEGVGADRTDTQYF. CDR3 bases: TGTGCCAGCAGTGAAGGGGTCGGAGCGGACCGCACAGATACGCAGTATTTT.

The rearrangement joins TRBV1 to TRBJ1-5; the table gives TRBD1 as D, unverified against the DNA. TRBV1 is reported as a pseudogene. This CDR3 has 15 residues. The CDR3 protein is CTSLNRAESNQLQHF. DNA of the CDR3: TGCACCAGCCTAAACAGGGCAGAAAGCAATCAGCTCCAGCATTTT.

The chain employs TRBV7-6 and TRBJ2-7; 8 nucleotides agree with TRBD2. CDR3 size: 17 residues. V lost 4 bases to trimming and J lost 5 bases; unmatched junction nucleotides: 16. Germline V gives CDR1 SGHVS, CDR2 FNYEAQ. CDR3 residues: CASSSLTSGAPPHEQYF. The CDR3 nucleotides are TGTGCCAGCAGCTCACTAACTAGCGGAGCCCCCCCCCACGAGCAGTACTTC.

The chain uses TRBV10-1 and TRBJ1-3; 7 nucleotides agree with TRBD1. The V gene end was trimmed by 2 bases and the J gene end by 2 bases; junction bases not matched to a gene: 9. Per germline, CDR1 WNHNN and CDR2 SYGVQD (reference sequence). This CDR3 region has 17 residues. The CDR3: CASSERQGPGPGNTIYF. DNA for the CDR3: TGCGCCAGCAGTGAGCGACAGGGACCCGGCCCTGGAAACACCATATATTTT.

The chain links TRBV4-2 to TRBJ2-2; weak D call: TRBD1 (5 bases). The CDR3 consists of 14 residues. Trimming removed 1 base from V and 5 bases from J, with 8 bases in between. Germline-derived CDR1 and CDR2 are LGHNA and YNFKEQ. The CDR3 spells CASSQGQGTGELFF. CDR3 nucleotide sequence: TGTGCCAGCAGCCAAGGGCAGGGAACCGGGGAGCTGTTTTTT.

This clone was detected only once. CDR3 DNA sequence: TGTGCCACCGACGACAGGGATTGGGGCAATCAGCCCCAGCATTTT. Residues: CATDDRDWGNQPQHF. V gene TRBV2 combines with J gene TRBJ1-5; TRBD1 agrees at 7 bases. Germline V gives CDR1 SNHLY, CDR2 FYNNEI. V was clipped by 10 bases and J by 2 bases; unmatched bases: 11. The CDR3 runs to 15 residues.